The next 16 T cell receptor beta chains were all read from a single sample in a study of cytomegalovirus exposure and HLA in healthy donors. Vbeta (60) and Jbeta (13) primers were used in the PCR. The method was immunoSEQ multiplex PCR; TCRdb's version includes in-frame clones alone and lacks a portion of them. The sample lists about 90,000 clones, around 78% occurring once. Sequencing was performed on PBMCs. Source of these receptors: a woman aged 35 to 49 in good health and CMV-seropositive.

This rearrangement joins TRBV6-5 to TRBJ2-7, with D unresolved. Germline V gene lookup returns CDR1 MNHEY and CDR2 SVGAGI. V lost 5 bases to trimming and J lost 4 bases, with 15 bases between them. This CDR3 is 14 amino acids long. In DNA form, the CDR3 reads TGTGCCAGCAGTCGACGAGACAACCCGTACGAGCAGTACTTC. It specifies CASSRRDNPYEQYF.

The chain employs TRBV28 and TRBJ1-2; perhaps TRBD1 as D (6 bases). V was pared by 5 bases and J by 0 bases, with 13 bases between. The germline CDR1 and CDR2 sequences are MDHEN and SYDVKM. The CDR3 has 15 amino acids. CDR3 coding DNA: TGTGCCAGCAGTACAGGGACCAGGGCTAACTATGGCTACACCTTC. Amino acids: CASSTGTRANYGYTF.

The chain employs TRBV28 and TRBJ2-5, with D perhaps matching TRBD2 (5 bases). Germline CDR1 MDHEN, CDR2 SYDVKM. The CDR3 has 14 amino acids. Trimming left V 7 bases short and J 3 bases short, with 15 bases between. In nucleotides, the CDR3 is TGTGCCAGCACCCCAAGCGGTGTGGAAGAGACCCAGTACTTC. This sequence encodes CASTPSGVEETQYF. Looking up the rest from reference TRBV28 and TRBJ2-5 gives the full variable domain: DVKVTQSSRYLVKRTGEKVFLECVQDMDHENMFWYRQDPGLGLRLIYFSYDVKMKEKGDIPEGYSVSREKKERFSLILESASTNQTSMYLCASTPSGVEETQYFGPGTRLLVL.

This sequence joins TRBV7-2 and TRBJ2-5, with D maybe TRBD2 (6 bases). Germline assignment: CDR1 SGHTA and CDR2 FQGNSA. The CDR3 has 15 amino acids. V was trimmed by 7 bases and J by 2 bases, leaving 17 bases between them. The CDR3 loop is CASIEGTRTQETQYF. The CDR3 DNA sequence: TGTGCCAGCATCGAAGGGACTCGGACTCAAGAGACCCAGTACTTC. The whole variable domain, filled in from reference TRBV7-2 and TRBJ2-5, reads GAGVSQSPSNKVTEKGKDVELRCDPISGHTALYWYRQSLGQGLEFLIYFQGNSAPDKSGLPSDRFSAERTGGSVSTLTIQRTQQEDSAVYLCASIEGTRTQETQYFGPGTRLLVL.

On this clone itself: The sample has other DNA sequences that encode this CDR3 too. This sequence joins TRBV4-3 and TRBJ1-4; D gene unclear. Germline V gene sequence: CDR1 LGHNA, CDR2 YSLEER. The length of the CDR3 is 15 residues. Trimming left V 1 base short and J 8 bases short, with 14 bases between. The CDR3 protein is CASSQGIGSNEKLFF. In DNA form, the CDR3 reads TGCGCCAGCAGCCAAGGGATAGGGAGCAACGAAAAACTGTTTTTT.

The rearrangement joins TRBV14 to TRBJ1-2; 8 bases are a match to TRBD1. After removal of 5 bases from V and 7 bases from J, the junction contained 6 bases not matched to a gene. CDR1 and CDR2 (germline): SGHDN, FVKESK. The CDR3 has 13 residues. In DNA form, the CDR3 reads TGTGCCAGCAGCACAAACGACAGGGGTGGCTACACCTTC. It encodes CASSTNDRGGYTF.

There are a few counts of this clone. The gene calls are TRBV14 and TRBJ1-4, with a weak D call TRBD1 (5 bases). This CDR3 spans 14 amino acids. V was trimmed by 6 bases and J by 5 bases, leaving 13 bases between them. Per germline, CDR1 SGHDN and CDR2 FVKESK. CDR3 sequence: CASRLTDKNEKLFF. The CDR3 DNA sequence: TGTGCCAGCAGGCTGACAGATAAGAATGAAAAACTGTTTTTT.

J is TRBJ1-2 and V is TRBV28, with D possibly matching TRBD1 (5 bases). The CDR3 sequence is 15 residues long. Per the germline V gene, CDR1 is MDHEN and CDR2 is SYDVKM. V was trimmed by 4 bases and J by 4 bases, leaving 16 bases between them. CDR3 nucleotide sequence: TGTGCCAGCAGTTCCTCGACAGCCAGTACCTATGGCTACACCTTC. It encodes CASSSSTASTYGYTF.

This chain connects TRBV10-3 to TRBJ2-3; 14 bases agree with TRBD2. CDR3 size: 16 residues. V shed 6 bases, J shed 4 bases, and the junction held 6 bases outside the gene matches. Germline V gives CDR1 ENHRY, CDR2 SYGVKD. The CDR3 protein is CAIREGLAGESDTQYF. DNA of the CDR3: TGTGCCATCAGGGAGGGACTAGCGGGAGAATCAGATACGCAGTATTTT.

J is TRBJ2-7 and V is TRBV11-3, with D maybe TRBD2 (6 bases). V was cut by 7 bases and J by 4 bases, with 17 bases left in between. The CDR3 totals 14 residues. CDR1 and CDR2 (germline): SGHNT, YENEEA. The CDR3 region is CASTSPGSGYEQYF. Written as DNA, the CDR3 is TGTGCCAGCACTTCGCCGGGCAGCGGGTACGAGCAGTACTTC.

This rearrangement joins TRBV10-1 to TRBJ2-3, with 9 bases matching TRBD2. The CDR3 has 16 amino acids. Germline CDR1 is WNHNN and CDR2 is SYGVQD (reference sequence). Trimming removed 4 bases from V and 0 bases from J; junction bases left unmatched: 5. CDR3 sequence: CASSVSSGTSTDTQYF. In DNA form, the CDR3 reads TGCGCCAGCAGTGTTTCTAGCGGGACTAGCACAGATACGCAGTATTTT.

The rearrangement links TRBV7-5 to TRBJ1-1; the table's D call TRBD1 went unverified against the DNA. TRBV7-5 is noted as a pseudogene. The CDR3 is 13 residues long. The CDR3, as DNA: TGTGCCAGCAGCCTTACAACGAACACTGAAGCTTTCTTT. Translating it yields CASSLTTNTEAFF.

This clone was picked up a small number of times. The rearrangement joins TRBV27 to TRBJ2-6; weak D call: TRBD1 (6 bases). Per germline, CDR1 MNHEY and CDR2 SMNVEV (reference sequence). The CDR3 is 15 amino acids. With 5 bases removed from V and 0 bases from J, the gap between germline ends came to 8 bases. CDR3 in amino acids: CASSQQGSGANVLTF. CDR3 bases: TGTGCCAGCAGTCAACAGGGCTCTGGGGCCAACGTCCTGACTTTC.

This clone was counted a single time. The rearrangement links TRBV27 to TRBJ1-2; TRBD1 matches at 9 bases. Unmatched junction bases numbered 8, after V lost 2 bases and J lost 4 bases. In germline, CDR1 is MNHEY, CDR2 SMNVEV (reference sequence). This CDR3 region has 16 residues. The DNA of the CDR3 is TGTGCCAGCAGTTTACGGTGGGGACAGGGTTTCTATGGCTACACCTTC. Its protein is CASSLRWGQGFYGYTF.

This chain uses TRBV10-3 with TRBJ2-5; tentative D call: TRBD1 (6 bases). Germline V gene lookup returns CDR1 ENHRY and CDR2 SYGVKD. V was pared by 10 bases and J by 5 bases, with 17 bases between. The CDR3 covers 13 residues. Here the CDR3 DNA reads TGTGCCACCCACAGGGAGCGAGAGGAGACCCAGTACTTC. This translates into CATHREREETQYF.

The chain employs TRBV7-3 and TRBJ2-1; TRBD2 agrees at 8 bases. Germline CDR1 reads SGHTA; CDR2 reads FQGTGA. This CDR3 contains 19 residues. The trim removed 5 bases at V and 0 bases at J, leaving 15 bases unmatched. The CDR3 protein is CASSPRVSGSTDSYNEQFF. The CDR3 DNA reads as TGTGCCAGCAGCCCAAGGGTAAGCGGGAGTACGGACTCCTACAATGAGCAGTTCTTC.